Following are 20 T cell receptor beta chains from one sample sequenced in a study of neurological immune-mediated disorders. TCRdb reanalysed the 5' RACE reads using MiXCR and keeps one entry per CDR3 protein. The sample lists about 46,000 distinct CDR3 sequences, 1.5% to 2% occurring once. Sequenced: PBMCs. The receptors were gathered from a woman aged 40 to 50 with multiple sclerosis.

The table lists this clonotype with many counts. In DNA form, the CDR3 reads TGTGCCAGCAGCTTCTGGGACAGAGCCTACGAGCAGTACTTC. Amino acids: CASSFWDRAYEQYF. The chain links TRBV7-9 to TRBJ2-7; TRBD1 matches at 7 bases. The CDR3 contains 14 residues. Germline assignment: CDR1 SEHNR and CDR2 FQNEAQ (reference sequence). V was pared by 3 bases and J by 2 bases, with 4 bases of the junction left unmatched.

In this sample, this clonotype turned up many times. V is TRBV20-1 and J is TRBJ1-5; D is unclear. Trimming took off 6 bases at V and 6 bases at J, with 12 bases between the two ends. This CDR3 is 12 amino acids long. CDR1 and CDR2 (germline): DFQATT, SNEGSKA (reference sequence). The CDR3 protein is CSAVGPRQPQHF. CDR3 bases: TGCAGTGCCGTTGGTCCCCGTCAGCCCCAGCATTTT.

This clonotype came up many times. The chain couples TRBV5-1 to TRBJ1-4, with 7 bases aligning to TRBD1. The CDR3 runs to 15 residues. The trim removed 1 base at V and 5 bases at J, leaving 5 bases unmatched. Looked up from germline, CDR1 is SGHRS and CDR2 is YFSETQ. CDR3 loop: CASSLLWDSNEKLFF. The CDR3 nucleotides read TGCGCCAGCAGCTTGCTTTGGGACAGCAATGAAAAACTGTTTTTT.

This clonotype was picked up many times. The rearrangement joins TRBV5-1 to TRBJ2-2; 11 bases are shared with TRBD2. The V gene end was trimmed by 0 bases and the J gene end by 4 bases; junction bases not matched to a gene: 5. The CDR3 is 17 residues long. Germline V CDR1 and CDR2: SGHRS, YFSETQ. The CDR3 spells CASSLVGLAVLTGELFF. DNA for the CDR3: TGCGCCAGCAGCTTGGTGGGACTAGCGGTTCTCACCGGGGAGCTGTTTTTT. Based on the CDR3 plus reference TRBV5-1 and TRBJ2-2, the full variable domain is KAGVTQTPRYLIKTRGQQVTLSCSPISGHRSVSWYQQTPGQGLQFLFEYFSETQRNKGNFPGRFSGRQFSNSRSEMNVSTLELGDSALYLCASSLVGLAVLTGELFFGEGSRLTVL.

This clonotype was observed many times. The V and J genes are TRBV20-1 and TRBJ2-2, with TRBD1 matching 10 bases. CDR3 length: 14 amino acids. Germline V gives CDR1 DFQATT, CDR2 SNEGSKA (reference sequence). With 1 base clipped from V and 6 bases from J, the junction kept 2 bases outside the gene matches. CDR3 nucleotide sequence: TGCAGTGCTAGAGCGACAGGGGGCTCCGGGGAGCTGTTTTTT. This gives the protein CSARATGGSGELFF.

This clonotype was counted many times. J is TRBJ2-7 and V is TRBV29-1; D gene ambiguous. The V gene lost 4 bases and the J gene lost 4 bases, with 8 bases spanning the gap. Germline CDR1 and CDR2: SQVTM and ANQGSEA. This CDR3 contains 11 residues. For the CDR3, the DNA is TGCAGCGTTGGAGAGAGTTACGAGCAGTACTTC. This codes for CSVGESYEQYF.

This clonotype has ten or more counts. The rearrangement links TRBV6-5 to TRBJ2-3; D remains unclear. Germline V gene sequence: CDR1 MNHEY, CDR2 SVGAGI. This CDR3 contains 13 residues. Trimming cost V 6 bases and J 10 bases, with 17 bases left between them. In DNA form, the CDR3 reads TGTGCCAGCAGCTATCCGGGCTTTTTGGCGCAGTATTTT. It codes for CASSYPGFLAQYF.

Many counts were recorded for this clonotype. The chain employs TRBV2 and TRBJ1-2; D is perhaps TRBD1 (5 bases). In germline, CDR1 is SNHLY, CDR2 FYNNEI. The germline V and J ends were trimmed by 3 bases and 5 bases, with 10 bases remaining between them. CDR3 size: 13 residues. The CDR3 nucleotides read TGTGCCAGCAGTGAGACAGTTGATTATGGCTACACCTTC. Translated, it gives CASSETVDYGYTF.

V is TRBV29-1 and J is TRBJ1-1; the D gene is possibly TRBD1 (6 bases). Germline V gives CDR1 SQVTM, CDR2 ANQGSEA. CDR3 length equals 11 residues. The V gene lost 6 bases and the J gene lost 9 bases, with 14 bases spanning the gap. CDR3 sequence reads: CSVIRQEKAFF. The CDR3 region has the DNA TGCAGCGTCATACGACAGGAAAAAGCTTTCTTT.

This clonotype was counted ten times or more. This rearrangement joins TRBV5-1 to TRBJ2-6, with TRBD1 matching over 10 bases. This CDR3 has 18 residues. Germline CDR1 reads SGHRS; CDR2 reads YFSETQ. J gave up 0 bases and V 5 bases, and 8 bases lay outside the gene matches. Written as DNA, the CDR3 is TGCGCCAGCAGACCCGACAGGGGGCGGCTCTCTGGGGCCAACGTCCTGACTTTC. It yields the protein CASRPDRGRLSGANVLTF.

This clonotype was recorded at least ten times. The chain joins TRBV20-1 to TRBJ2-1; D possibly uses TRBD1 or TRBD2 (5 bases each). Germline V CDR1 and CDR2: DFQATT, SNEGSKA (reference sequence). The CDR3 has 18 amino acids. V shed 0 bases and J shed 4 bases, with 22 bases lying between them. Written as DNA, the CDR3 is TGCAGTGCTAGAGATCATGGGTTTGAGGGGAAGTGGTACAATGAGCAGTTCTTC. It translates to CSARDHGFEGKWYNEQFF.

At least ten counts were recorded for this clonotype. The chain joins TRBV25-1 to TRBJ1-1, with D perhaps TRBD1 (5 bases). CDR3 size: 15 residues. Germline V gives CDR1 MGHDK, CDR2 SYGVNS. V was cut by 8 bases and J by 1 base, with 17 bases left in between. In DNA form, the CDR3 reads TGTGCCAGCTCCCAAGGGGTAGGGTGGAACACTGAAGCTTTCTTT. Translating gives CASSQGVGWNTEAFF.

This clonotype came up a few times. The chain has TRBV20-1 and TRBJ2-7, with 7 bases that match TRBD1. The CDR3 is 15 residues long. V gave up 0 bases and J gave up 3 bases; unmatched junction bases: 8. Germline CDR1 DFQATT, CDR2 SNEGSKA (reference sequence). DNA of the CDR3: TGCAGTGCTAGAGATCGCAGGGGGATAAACTACGAGCAGTACTTC. This gives the protein CSARDRRGINYEQYF.

Ten or more counts support this clonotype. The V and J genes are TRBV6-5 and TRBJ1-5, with D tentatively TRBD1 (6 bases). This CDR3 has 15 residues. Germline V gene sequence: CDR1 MNHEY, CDR2 SVGAGI. Trimming shortened V by 6 bases and J by 2 bases, and 14 bases separated the two germline ends. The CDR3 DNA reads TGTGCCAGCAGCCAACAGGGATGGGGCAATCAGCCCCAGCATTTT. Its translation is CASSQQGWGNQPQHF.

This clonotype was detected ten times or more. The chain has TRBV5-1 and TRBJ1-2, with a weak D call TRBD1 (5 bases). Germline CDR1 is SGHRS and CDR2 is YFSETQ. V lost 4 bases to trimming and J lost 8 bases, with 12 bases between them. The CDR3 has 12 residues. CDR3 sequence: CASSPLGDGYTF. In DNA, the CDR3 is TGCGCCAGCAGCCCTCTGGGGGACGGCTACACCTTC.

Ten or more counts support this clonotype. The chain recombines TRBV18 with TRBJ1-5; maybe TRBD1 (5 bases). V shed 3 bases and J shed 6 bases, with 12 bases lying between them. CDR3 length: 14 residues. Germline V CDR1 and CDR2: KGHSH, LQKENI. For the CDR3, the DNA is TGTGCCAGCTCACCGAGCAGGGTGGGTCAGCCCCAGCATTTT. It encodes CASSPSRVGQPQHF.

This clonotype appeared many times. The chain joins TRBV5-6 to TRBJ2-7; 9 bases match TRBD1. CDR1 is SGHDT, CDR2 YYEEEE, per germline. The CDR3 runs to 15 residues. Germline trimming cut 0 bases from V and 6 bases from J; bases unmatched to any gene: 7. CDR3 coding DNA: TGTGCCAGCAGCTTGGCCGGGACAGGGCCTGGCGAGCAGTACTTC. Its translation: CASSLAGTGPGEQYF.

The table lists this clonotype with many counts. V gene TRBV7-8 combines with J gene TRBJ1-4; no firm D call. This CDR3 spans 14 amino acids. V was clipped by 3 bases and J by 0 bases, with 5 bases between them. The germline gives CDR1 SGHVS, CDR2 FQNEAQ. CDR3 loop: CASSFDATNEKLFF. The CDR3 DNA sequence: TGTGCCAGCAGCTTCGATGCAACTAATGAAAAACTGTTTTTT.

This clonotype showed up many times. The chain is built from TRBV4-2 and TRBJ2-5; D is perhaps TRBD2 (5 bases). Per germline, CDR1 LGHNA and CDR2 YNFKEQ. Trimming pared 4 bases from V and 3 bases from J, leaving 27 bases between. The CDR3 loop spans 19 amino acids. The CDR3 loop is CASSPLGPKFRLTEETQYF. The CDR3 DNA follows: TGTGCCAGCAGCCCGCTTGGGCCTAAATTCCGACTAACCGAAGAGACCCAGTACTTC.

In its sample, this clonotype was seen many times. This chain uses TRBV5-8 with TRBJ1-4, with 7 bases that match TRBD1. V dropped 4 bases and J dropped 4; count of bases not matched to a gene: 7. CDR1 is SGHTS and CDR2 is YDEGEE in the germline V gene. The CDR3 runs 15 residues. CDR3 region: CASSGRQGLNEKLFF. The CDR3 coding sequence is TGTGCCAGCAGCGGACGACAGGGTCTTAATGAAAAACTGTTTTTT.